The 32 T cell receptor beta chains presented below share a single source sample, sequenced in a study of PD-1 blockade in classical Hodgkin lymphoma. Produced via immunoSEQ multiplex PCR; TCRdb's table is partial and in-frame only. The table shows 20,000 to 25,000 clones, with approximately 94% occurring only once. Noted time point: newly diagnosed, previously untreated cHL patient sample. The sample consisted of peripheral blood mononuclear cells (PBMCs). These receptors all stem from a human donor with classical Hodgkin lymphoma.

The DNA of the CDR3 is TGTGCCAGTGCCGACCGTGCAACTAATGAAAAACTGTTTTTT. Its translation: CASADRATNEKLFF. The V call is TRBV28, the J call TRBJ1-4; D uncertain. The V gene's germline CDR1 is MDHEN and CDR2 SYDVKM. The CDR3 runs 14 residues. V shed 9 bases and J shed 0 bases, with 11 bases lying between them.

The rearrangement uses TRBV19 and TRBJ2-2, with 7 bases matching TRBD1. The CDR3 is 16 residues long. J lost 6 bases, V lost 5 bases, and 12 bases had no gene match. Germline V gene data show CDR1 as LNHDA and CDR2 as SQIVND (reference sequence). This chain's CDR3 is CASSLLTGFYPGELFF. The CDR3 region has the DNA TGTGCCAGTAGTCTATTGACAGGGTTTTATCCCGGGGAGCTGTTTTTT.

The chain links TRBV19 to TRBJ2-7; D gene ambiguous. This CDR3 spans 13 amino acids. Germline V gives CDR1 LNHDA, CDR2 SQIVND (reference sequence). Trimming left V 1 base short and J 6 bases short, with 10 bases between. The CDR3: CASSIAYPGEQYF. The CDR3 DNA reads as TGTGCCAGTAGTATAGCATACCCTGGCGAGCAGTACTTC.

This chain joins TRBV5-1 and TRBJ2-1, with TRBD1 matching 10 bases. Germline CDR1 and CDR2: SGHRS and YFSETQ. The CDR3 extends over 16 amino acids. Losses at the gene ends were 4 bases for V and 6 bases for J; bases not matched to a gene: 10. The DNA of the CDR3 is TGCGCCAGCAGCCTCTCCGGGACAGGGGCATTCAATGAGCAGTTCTTC. Translated: CASSLSGTGAFNEQFF.

The CDR3 reads CASGLVQGTPAGELFF. In DNA, the CDR3 is TGTGCTAGTGGTTTGGTACAAGGGACTCCCGCCGGGGAGCTGTTTTTT. The chain links TRBV12-5 to TRBJ2-2; perhaps TRBD2 as D (6 bases). Trimming took off 0 bases at V and 6 bases at J, with 14 bases between the two ends. The CDR3 is made up of 16 amino acids. Germline-derived CDR1 and CDR2 are LGHNT and FRNRAP. The full variable domain, with the rest looked up from reference TRBV12-5 and TRBJ2-2, is DARVTQTPRHKVTEMGQEVTMRCQPILGHNTVFWYRQTMMQGLELLAYFRNRAPLDDSGMPKDRFSAEMPDATLATLKIQPSEPRDSAVYFCASGLVQGTPAGELFFGEGSRLTVL.

The chain links TRBV6-1 to TRBJ1-6; D not resolved. The length of the CDR3 is 15 residues. Germline assignment: CDR1 MNHNS and CDR2 SASEGT. The V end was cut by 8 bases, the J end by 0 bases, with 11 bases between. The DNA of the CDR3 is TGTGCCAGCGCGGGAGAAAGCTCCTATAATTCACCCCTCCACTTT. Protein product: CASAGESSYNSPLHF.

The chain employs TRBV11-2 and TRBJ2-1; 7 nucleotides match TRBD2. V was pared by 1 base and J by 5 bases, with 8 bases of the junction left unmatched. The CDR3 sequence is 16 residues long. Germline lookup yields CDR1 SGHAT and CDR2 FQNNGV. The DNA of the CDR3 is TGTGCCAGCAGCTTAGGAGGCGGGGGACTAAACAATGAGCAGTTCTTC. Translation gives CASSLGGGGLNNEQFF.

The chain joins TRBV9 to TRBJ2-5; a weak D match, TRBD1 (6 bases). In germline, CDR1 is SGDLS, CDR2 YYNGEE. Trimming removed 1 base at V and 7 bases at J, with 11 bases between. CDR3 length equals 13 residues. The CDR3 region is CASSVLVRGTQYF. DNA of the CDR3: TGTGCCAGCAGCGTACTAGTCAGGGGGACCCAGTACTTC.

Only one count was recorded for this clone. The chain uses TRBV30 and TRBJ1-6, with 12 bases fitting TRBD1. The CDR3 contains 15 residues. The trim removed 0 bases at V and 14 bases at J, leaving 8 bases unmatched. The germline CDR1 and CDR2 sequences are GTSNPN and SVGIG (reference sequence). The CDR3 bases are TGTGCCTGGAGTGTTGGGACAGGGGGCCCTAAGGCCCTCCACTTT. This gives the protein CAWSVGTGGPKALHF.

The chain has TRBV5-1 and TRBJ1-2, with D uncertain. The V gene's germline CDR1 is SGHRS and CDR2 YFSETQ. The CDR3 runs to 13 residues. V gave up 4 bases and J gave up 8 bases, with 15 bases separating them. Here the CDR3 reads CASSPTAFGGYTF. The CDR3, as DNA: TGCGCCAGCAGCCCGACTGCCTTCGGGGGCTACACCTTC.

This chain joins TRBV18 and TRBJ1-1, with no clear D. Germline V lookup: CDR1 KGHSH, CDR2 LQKENI. CDR3 length equals 14 residues. The germline V and J ends were trimmed by 3 bases and 2 bases, with 10 bases remaining between them. CDR3 bases: TGTGCCAGCTCACCCCGCGTGGGAAACACTGAAGCTTTCTTT. This gives the protein CASSPRVGNTEAFF.

The rearrangement uses TRBV16 and TRBJ2-3; 8 bases are a match to TRBD1. The CDR3 runs 14 residues. Germline CDR1 reads KGHSY; CDR2 reads FQNENV. J gave up 4 bases and V 4 bases, and 4 bases lay outside the gene matches. CDR3 DNA sequence: TGTGCCAGCAGCCTCGGACAGGGCGCAGATACGCAGTATTTT. As protein: CASSLGQGADTQYF.

J is TRBJ2-3 and V is TRBV5-6; D gene ambiguous. Germline CDR1 and CDR2: SGHDT and YYEEEE. The CDR3 spans 16 residues. The V and J ends lost 4 bases and 0 bases respectively, with 15 bases between them. This chain's CDR3 is CASSTYQPASTDTQYF. DNA of the CDR3: TGTGCCAGCAGCACCTATCAACCCGCTAGCACAGATACGCAGTATTTT.

The V gene is TRBV5-1, the J gene TRBJ2-7; TRBD1 matches 9 bases. In germline, CDR1 is SGHRS, CDR2 YFSETQ. The ends lost 7 bases at V and 3 bases at J; junction bases unmatched: 5. There are 13 residues in the CDR3. The CDR3 DNA reads as TGCGCCAGCGCTGTGACAGGGGGCTACGAGCAGTACTTC. Amino acid sequence: CASAVTGGYEQYF.

This clone was counted once. The V and J genes are TRBV13 and TRBJ1-3; no clear D gene. The V end was cut by 1 base, the J end by 1 base, with 11 bases between. Germline V gene data show CDR1 as PRHDT and CDR2 as FYEKMQ (reference sequence). This CDR3 region has 16 residues. The CDR3 nucleotides are TGTGCCAGCAGCTTAGCTCCCCGGGGATCTGGAAACACCATATATTTT. It codes for CASSLAPRGSGNTIYF.

The J gene is TRBJ2-5, the V gene TRBV7-9; no reliable D call. The CDR3 extends over 11 amino acids. CDR1 and CDR2 (germline): SEHNR, FQNEAQ (reference sequence). The V end lost 6 bases, the J end lost 4 bases, and 6 bases lay between the germline ends. The CDR3 DNA sequence: TGTGCCAGCAGGCGTACAGAGACCCAGTACTTC. Protein sequence: CASRRTETQYF.

The chain combines TRBV4-3 with TRBJ2-6; 8 bases match TRBD1. CDR3 size: 16 residues. Germline CDR1 LGHNA, CDR2 YSLEER. Unmatched junction bases numbered 3, after V lost 5 bases and J lost 0 bases. In nucleotides, the CDR3 is TGCGCCAGCAGCGCGACAGGGGCCTCTGGGGCCAACGTCCTGACTTTC. This gives the protein CASSATGASGANVLTF.

The chain employs TRBV18 and TRBJ2-2, with TRBD2 matching over 13 bases. After removal of 5 bases from V and 8 bases from J, the junction contained 8 bases not matched to a gene. The CDR3 is 16 residues long. Germline values: CDR1 KGHSH, CDR2 LQKENI. The CDR3 coding sequence is TGTGCCAGCTCATCCGGACTAGCGGGGGCTCTTGGGGAGCTGTTTTTT. Protein: CASSSGLAGALGELFF. Filled out from reference TRBV18 and TRBJ2-2, the complete variable domain reads NAGVMQNPRHLVRRRGQEARLRCSPMKGHSHVYWYRQLPEEGLKFMVYLQKENIIDESGMPKERFSAEFPKEGPSILRIQQVVRGDSAAYFCASSSGLAGALGELFFGEGSRLTVL.

The chain uses TRBV15 and TRBJ1-5; D gene uncertain. The CDR3 covers 15 residues. Per the germline V gene, CDR1 is LNHNV and CDR2 is YYDKDF (reference sequence). V lost 2 bases and J 7 bases, leaving 15 bases between the germline ends. Written as DNA, the CDR3 is TGTGCCACCAGCAGAAGGAGCAGTCGCGGCCAGCCCCAGCATTTT. Residues: CATSRRSSRGQPQHF.

This chain uses TRBV10-1 with TRBJ2-1; tentatively, D is TRBD2 (5 bases). The germline gives CDR1 WNHNN, CDR2 SYGVQD (reference sequence). The germline V and J ends were trimmed by 4 bases and 9 bases, with 16 bases remaining between them. The CDR3 length is 14 residues. CDR3 in amino acids: CASSVRLGSVEQFF. Here the CDR3 DNA reads TGCGCCAGCAGTGTCAGACTTGGGAGTGTTGAGCAGTTCTTC.

The V and J genes are TRBV4-3 and TRBJ2-3, with a tentative D call TRBD1 (6 bases). Per germline, CDR1 LGHNA and CDR2 YSLEER. Trimming removed 1 base at V and 2 bases at J, with 10 bases between. The CDR3 consists of 15 residues. For the CDR3, the DNA is TGCGCCAGCAGCCAAGGGGGGCGGGCCACAGATACGCAGTATTTT. Amino acids: CASSQGGRATDTQYF.

The J gene is TRBJ1-6, the V gene TRBV11-2; tentative D call: TRBD1 (5 bases). With 5 bases removed from V and 6 bases from J, the gap between germline ends came to 11 bases. Germline V gene lookup returns CDR1 SGHAT and CDR2 FQNNGV. The CDR3 is 14 amino acids. In DNA form, the CDR3 reads TGTGCCAGCAGCAGGACCGGGACTAATTCACCCCTCCACTTT. It codes for CASSRTGTNSPLHF.

The V call is TRBV21-1, the J call TRBJ2-7. TRBV21-1 is a pseudogene. The CDR3 runs 14 residues. CDR3 DNA: TGTGCCAGCAGTGGGACCCGCCCCTTATACGAGCAGTACTTC. This encodes CASSGTRPLYEQYF.

The chain has TRBV19 and TRBJ2-7, with TRBD1 matching over 8 bases. CDR3 size: 14 residues. V dropped 7 bases and J dropped 5; count of bases not matched to a gene: 10. CDR1 and CDR2 from the germline V gene are LNHDA and SQIVND (reference sequence). CDR3 in DNA: TGTGCCAGTAAAGACCGGACAGGGTCCCACGAGCAGTACTTC. Residues: CASKDRTGSHEQYF.

This chain links TRBV28 with TRBJ2-5; possibly TRBD2 for D (7 bases). CDR3 length: 18 amino acids. V was shortened by 5 bases and J by 4 bases, with 26 bases between the two germline ends. Germline V gene sequence: CDR1 MDHEN, CDR2 SYDVKM. CDR3 DNA sequence: TGTGCCAGCAGTACTCCATTGCGGGGGCTGGTGCAGCGAGAGACCCAGTACTTC. This encodes CASSTPLRGLVQRETQYF.

The V call is TRBV30, the J call TRBJ2-1, with D possibly being TRBD2 (5 bases). The CDR3 spans 13 residues. The germline CDR1 and CDR2 sequences are GTSNPN and SVGIG (reference sequence). V lost 2 bases and J 10 bases, leaving 15 bases between the germline ends. The CDR3 region has the DNA TGTGCCTGGAGTCGCGTCCGGGATGGAGAGCAGTTCTTC. Translating it yields CAWSRVRDGEQFF. The complete variable domain, with remaining parts taken from reference TRBV30 and TRBJ2-1, reads SQTIHQWPATLVQPVGSPLSLECTVEGTSNPNLYWYRQAAGRGLQLLFYSVGIGQISSEVPQNLSASRPQDRQFILSSKKLLLSDSGFYLCAWSRVRDGEQFFGPGTRLTVL.

This chain connects TRBV7-2 to TRBJ2-3, with TRBD1 as a possible D gene (5 bases). The germline V and J ends were trimmed by 5 bases and 4 bases, with 16 bases remaining between them. This CDR3 is 15 amino acids long. CDR1 is SGHTA, CDR2 FQGNSA, per germline. This chain's CDR3 is CASSPAWTRPDTQYF. In DNA, the CDR3 is TGTGCCAGCAGCCCAGCCTGGACACGGCCAGATACGCAGTATTTT. The whole variable domain, remainder taken from reference TRBV7-2 and TRBJ2-3, is GAGVSQSPSNKVTEKGKDVELRCDPISGHTALYWYRQSLGQGLEFLIYFQGNSAPDKSGLPSDRFSAERTGGSVSTLTIQRTQQEDSAVYLCASSPAWTRPDTQYFGPGTRLTVL.

V usage is TRBV25-1 and J usage is TRBJ1-3, with D unresolved. The CDR3 is 16 residues long. V lost 4 bases and J lost 0, with 13 bases in between. Germline CDR1 is MGHDK and CDR2 is SYGVNS. CDR3 amino acids: CASSGKSLSSGNTIYF. The CDR3 DNA follows: TGTGCCAGCAGTGGAAAAAGTCTCAGCTCTGGAAACACCATATATTTT.

Only one count was recorded for this clone. The chain has TRBV4-3 and TRBJ1-6; tentative D call: TRBD1 (5 bases). CDR1 and CDR2 (germline): LGHNA, YSLEER. Trimming cost V 0 bases and J 4 bases, with 10 bases left between them. The CDR3 spans 16 residues. The CDR3: CASSQEGGVYNSPLHF. The CDR3 nucleotides read TGCGCCAGCAGCCAAGAGGGGGGAGTTTATAATTCACCCCTCCACTTT.

The genes are TRBV7-9 and TRBJ1-1; D gene unclear. The germline V and J ends were trimmed by 2 bases and 7 bases, with 8 bases remaining between them. This CDR3 has 12 residues. Germline CDR1 is SEHNR and CDR2 is FQNEAQ (reference sequence). The CDR3 DNA follows: TGTGCCAGCAGCTTACGGGTAATTGAAGCTTTCTTT. This codes for CASSLRVIEAFF.

The chain couples TRBV7-2 to TRBJ1-2; 8 bases map to TRBD1. The trim removed 5 bases at V and 6 bases at J, leaving 11 bases unmatched. Germline V CDR1 and CDR2: SGHTA, FQGNSA. The CDR3 is made up of 15 amino acids. The CDR3 reads CASSRMRTGGDGYTF. DNA for the CDR3: TGTGCCAGCAGCCGTATGCGTACAGGGGGTGATGGCTACACCTTC.

The chain is built from TRBV27 and TRBJ1-1; 10 nucleotides match TRBD1. CDR3 length: 17 amino acids. The V gene end was trimmed by 1 base and the J gene end by 1 base; junction bases not matched to a gene: 6. The V gene's germline CDR1 is MNHEY and CDR2 SMNVEV (reference sequence). CDR3 bases: TGTGCCAGCAGTTTATTCGACAGGGGGCGGGAGAACACTGAAGCTTTCTTT. This sequence encodes CASSLFDRGRENTEAFF.